This is a list of T cell receptor beta chains from one sample in a study of T cell repertoires in cytomegalovirus infection. Via MiXCR, TCRdb re-called the reads, giving one row per CDR3 protein. The sample has roughly 350,000 distinct CDR3 sequences, approximately 35% seen once. For these TCRs, the target antigens are not known. This sample comprised cultured PBMCs, obtained from culture after CMV antigen stimulation. The receptor set was obtained from a human donor in good health (CMV status not recorded). Some clones in this sample may be carry-over from other donors' samples. CDR3s leave out the opening cysteine and the closing phenylalanine or tryptophan. Clone size, where shown, is once, few, many, or a class for clones that have expanded.

abundance | v_gene | CDR3aa
- | TRBV19 | ATTNRANEKLF
few | TRBV7-9 | ASSFGQGVTGELF
- | TRBV2 | ASTPTGTRPNEQF
few | TRBV11-2 | ASSLDLTTPYNEQF
- | TRBV28 | ASSWGRNPKNIQY
few | TRBV7-2 | ASSLVLGLAGETQY
- | TRBV27 | ASRDRAQTYEQY
many | TRBV11-2 | ASSLDGTGFNEQF
- | TRBV7-2 | ASSLQTGHQETQY
many | TRBV7-2 | ASSLVGSTDTQY
- | TRBV6-2/TRBV6-3 | ASRRWGGSSYNEQF
- | TRBV4-3 | ASSQFVGENEQF
few | TRBV6-1 | ASSERMTGPNTEAF
many | TRBV7-8 | ASSQLAGGNNEQF
- | TRBV7-2 | ASSFNNLVEQF
- | TRBV11-2 | ASSPGPLSYNEQF
- | TRBV12-3/TRBV12-4 | ASRRQHSGNTIY
few | TRBV7-9 | ASSQTLADSPLH
- | TRBV12-3/TRBV12-4 | ASSLGGRGYT
- | TRBV10-3 | AISAPGVSGAKNIQY
many | TRBV7-2 | ASSLASWGRGLAF
few | TRBV28 | ASSLRGAVTEAF
many | TRBV7-2 | ASSLDGRPTDTQY
- | TRBV12-3/TRBV12-4 | ASSRDRGGNYGYT
- | TRBV7-6 | ASSHGEGITGVASYNEQF
- | TRBV6-1 | ASNSAGVGDNEQF
many | TRBV7-2 | ASSLGLAGDTQY
- | TRBV7-2 | ASSRMIRDVDNSPLH
- | TRBV6-1 | ASSEIAYENIQY
- | TRBV19 | ASSTGTEFYNEQF
many | TRBV7-2 | ASSRERGGTDTQY
- | TRBV24-1 | ATSDLPRGANSPLH
few | TRBV7-2 | ASSFRGPAGTEAF
- | TRBV6-1 | ASTRTGHKQETQY
few | TRBV7-9 | ASSLAWGGTMNTEAF
few | TRBV7-2 | ASSYPTGRLNTEAF
few | TRBV7-2 | ASSLGPTGDTQY
many | TRBV13 | ASSLGLPGAPHNSPLH
few | TRBV11-3 | ASSSGQSMNTEAF
- | TRBV5-5 | ASSLRETGELF
few | TRBV4-3 | ASSHDASGRAGTGELF
- | TRBV7-2 | ASSFPGAYEQY
- | TRBV6-1 | ASSVYRIEVDNEQF
- | TRBV6-5 | ASTDYGETQY
- | TRBV10-3 | AISVGGQSGNTIY
- | TRBV15 | ATSPPQGNTEAF
many | TRBV4-2 | ASSQDRTGEQY
- | TRBV20-1 | SAPVGSGSLNEQF
few | TRBV5-5 | ASTPDGAQRPQH
- | TRBV28 | ASSLNSFSGNTIY
many | TRBV7-2 | ASSPGQGSRIATNEKLF
many | TRBV7-2 | ASSFAPPLAGSHNEQF
- | TRBV11-2 | ASSVLASGTDTQY
few | TRBV7-2 | ASSPRFSGNNEQF
- | TRBV30 | AWATQPNTEAF
few | TRBV7-6 | ASFARCSQPQH
- | TRBV6-2/TRBV6-3 | ASQPGQGETNTGELF
few | TRBV7-2 | ASSPAGGYSNQPQH
- | TRBV19 | ASSIAEDEQY